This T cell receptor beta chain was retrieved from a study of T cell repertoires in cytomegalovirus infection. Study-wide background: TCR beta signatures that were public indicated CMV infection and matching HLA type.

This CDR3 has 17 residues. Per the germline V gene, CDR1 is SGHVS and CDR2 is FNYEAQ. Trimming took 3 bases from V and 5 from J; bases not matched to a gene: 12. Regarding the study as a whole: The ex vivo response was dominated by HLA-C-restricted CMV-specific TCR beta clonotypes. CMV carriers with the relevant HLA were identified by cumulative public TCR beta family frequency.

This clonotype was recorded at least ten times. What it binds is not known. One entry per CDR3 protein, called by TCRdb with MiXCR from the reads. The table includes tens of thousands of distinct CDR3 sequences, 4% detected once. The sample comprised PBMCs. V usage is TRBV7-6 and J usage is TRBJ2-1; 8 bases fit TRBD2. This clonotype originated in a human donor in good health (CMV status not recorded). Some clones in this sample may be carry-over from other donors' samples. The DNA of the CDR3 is TGTGCCAGCAGCTTTAACTATCCGGGGACTAGTAACAATGAGCAGTTCTTC. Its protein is CASSFNYPGTSNNEQFF.